The present T cell receptor beta chain was sequenced within a study of CXCR3-negative and CXCR3-positive naive CD8 T cells. Libraries of TRB cDNA were made by 5' RACE and carried UMIs. One entry per CDR3 protein, without DNA, is what TCRdb gives after re-calling the 5' RACE reads. The sample's table shows tens of thousands of distinct CDR3 sequences. Cells classed as naive CD8+ T cells were CD45RO-CCR7+CD27+CD95-. The CDR3 extends over 13 amino acids. From germline, CDR1 is SEHNR and CDR2 FQNEAQ (reference sequence). A note on this clonotype: The target antigen is unknown.

The study, taken as a whole, reports: Freshly isolated PBMCs were used in most assays, given partial CXCR3 loss after freezing. Memory CD8+ cells showed much lower diversity, while both naive subsets were comparably high. Hydrophobicity of TRB CDR3s was greater in CXCR3-positive naive cells than in CXCR3-negative naive cells.

This chain links TRBV7-9 with TRBJ2-1. The sequencing sample was made of naive CXCR3- CD8+ T cells from blood. Sample subset: CD45RO-CCR7+CD27+CD95- naive CD8+ T cells lacking CXCR3 (TNR3-). The TCR comes from a human donor in good health. Some clones in this sample may be carry-over from other donors' samples. CDR3 sequence reads: CASSPPMFDEQFF.